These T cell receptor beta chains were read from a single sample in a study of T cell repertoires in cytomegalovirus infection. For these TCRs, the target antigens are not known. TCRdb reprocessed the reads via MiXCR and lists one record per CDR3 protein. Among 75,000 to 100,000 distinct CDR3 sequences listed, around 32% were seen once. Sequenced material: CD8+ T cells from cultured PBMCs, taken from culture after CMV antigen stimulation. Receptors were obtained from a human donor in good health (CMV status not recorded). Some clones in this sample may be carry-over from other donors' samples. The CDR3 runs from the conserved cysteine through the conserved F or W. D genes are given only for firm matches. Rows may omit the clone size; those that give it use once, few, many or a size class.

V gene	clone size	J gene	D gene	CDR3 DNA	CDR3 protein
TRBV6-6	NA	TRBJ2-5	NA	TGTGCCAGCAGTTACTCGACAGCCCAAGAGACCCAGTACTTC	CASSYSTAQETQYF
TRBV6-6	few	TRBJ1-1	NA	TGTGCCAGCAGTTCACCAGGGTTCACTGAAGCTTTCTTT	CASSSPGFTEAFF
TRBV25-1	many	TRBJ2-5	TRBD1	TGTGCCAGCAGTGCCCAGCCGACAGGGCAAGAGACCCAGTACTTC	CASSAQPTGQETQYF
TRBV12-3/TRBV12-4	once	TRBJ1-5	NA	TGTGCCAGCAGTTTAGAACGGTACAATCAGCCCCAGCATTTT	CASSLERYNQPQHF
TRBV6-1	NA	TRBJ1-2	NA	TGTGCCAGCACAATCCTGACAGACCCTAATCTCTATGGCTACACCTTC	CASTILTDPNLYGYTF
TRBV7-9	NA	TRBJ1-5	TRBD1	TGTGCCAGCAGCTTAGGACAGGGTTGGGATCAGCCCCAGCATTTT	CASSLGQGWDQPQHF
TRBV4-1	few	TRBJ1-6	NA	TGCGCCAGCAGCCAAGAAGGTGCCGGGAATTCACCCCTCCACTTT	CASSQEGAGNSPLHF
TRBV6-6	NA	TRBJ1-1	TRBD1	TGTGCCAGCAGACCTAGGGACAGGATCATGAACACTGAAGCTTTCTTT	CASRPRDRIMNTEAFF
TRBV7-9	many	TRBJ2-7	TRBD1	TGTGCCAGCAGCTCAGAGGCGACAGGGGACGAGCAGTACTTC	CASSSEATGDEQYF
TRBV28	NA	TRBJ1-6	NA	TGTGCCAGCAGTTATTCACCCCTCCACTTT	CASSYSPLHF
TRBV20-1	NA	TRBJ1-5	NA	TGCAGTGCTAGAGATCCAGTCGACCTTTGGAAGCCCCAGCATTTT	CSARDPVDLWKPQHF
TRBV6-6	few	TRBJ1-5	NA	TGTGCCAGCAGAGCGGGACGGTCAGTGGGGCAGCCCCAGCATTTT	CASRAGRSVGQPQHF
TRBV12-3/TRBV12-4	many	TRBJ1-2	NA	TGTGCCAGCAGTCCAAAAACTAACTATGGCTACACCTTC	CASSPKTNYGYTF
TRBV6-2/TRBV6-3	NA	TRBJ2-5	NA	TGTGCCAGCAGTTACACTTGGCGGGACCAAGAGACCCAGTACTTC	CASSYTWRDQETQYF
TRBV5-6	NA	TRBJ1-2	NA	TGTGCCAGCAGCTTGCGACAGCCGCCCTATGGCTACACCTTC	CASSLRQPPYGYTF
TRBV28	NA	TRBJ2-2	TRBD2	TGTGCCAGCAGTCTTCGTCTAGCGGCCGGGGAGCTGTTTTTT	CASSLRLAAGELFF
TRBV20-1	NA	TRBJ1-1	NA	TGCAGTGCTAGAGCAACAGGGATTGAAGCTTTCTTT	CSARATGIEAFF
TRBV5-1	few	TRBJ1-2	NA	TGCGCCAGCAGCTTGCCGGGGAATGGCTACACCTTC	CASSLPGNGYTF
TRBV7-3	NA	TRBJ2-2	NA	TGTGCCAGCAGCTGGGTGGGGACCGGGGAGCTGTTTTTT	CASSWVGTGELFF
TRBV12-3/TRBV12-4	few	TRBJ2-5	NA	TGTGCCAGCAGCCCACAGGGATTCGAGACCCAGTACTTC	CASSPQGFETQYF
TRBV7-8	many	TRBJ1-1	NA	TGTGCCAGCAGCTTAGCGGGACCTGGATACACTGAAGCTTTCTTT	CASSLAGPGYTEAFF
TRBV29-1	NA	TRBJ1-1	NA	TGCAGCGTTAAAGGAACGAACACTGAAGCTTTCTTT	CSVKGTNTEAFF
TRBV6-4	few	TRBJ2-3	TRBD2	TGTGCCAGCAGTGAAGGGGGGCGGGGGGCCGAGGCGCAGTATTTT	CASSEGGRGAEAQYF
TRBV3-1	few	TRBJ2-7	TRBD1	TGTGCCAGCAGCCCAACCGGGACAGAATCCTACGAGCAGTACTTC	CASSPTGTESYEQYF
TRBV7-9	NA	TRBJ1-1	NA	TGTGCCAGCAGCTTAGACTACACTGAAGCTTTCTTT	CASSLDYTEAFF
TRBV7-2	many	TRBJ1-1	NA	TGTGCCAGCAGCTTAGCAGGGTCGGGCACTGAAGCTTTCTTT	CASSLAGSGTEAFF
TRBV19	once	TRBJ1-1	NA	TGTGCCAGTAGTATTTGGGGGAGCACTGAAGCTTTCTTT	CASSIWGSTEAFF
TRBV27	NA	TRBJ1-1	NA	TGTGCCAGCAGCAGTGGTTTTTCAGGGAACACTGAAGCTTTCTTT	CASSSGFSGNTEAFF
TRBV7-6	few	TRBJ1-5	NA	TGTGCCAGCAGCCCCGAGGCGGTCAATCAGCCCCAGCATTTT	CASSPEAVNQPQHF
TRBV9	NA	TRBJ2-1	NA	TGTGCCAGCACCAGGGGACAATACAATGAGCAGTTCTTC	CASTRGQYNEQFF
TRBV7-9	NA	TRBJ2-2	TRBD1	TGTGCCAGCAGCACAGGGGTGAGGGAGCTGTTTTTT	CASSTGVRELFF
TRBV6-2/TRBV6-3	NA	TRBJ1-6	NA	TGTGCCAGCAGTTACTCGGCCAGGGGAGGATCACCCCTCCACTTT	CASSYSARGGSPLHF
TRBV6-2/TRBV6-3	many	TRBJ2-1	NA	TGTGCCAGCAGTTACCTGCATGAGCAGTTCTTC	CASSYLHEQFF
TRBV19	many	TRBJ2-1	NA	TGTGCCAGTAGTCAATTAGCGGTCAACTCCTACAATGAGCAGTTCTTC	CASSQLAVNSYNEQFF
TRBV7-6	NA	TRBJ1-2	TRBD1	TGTGCCAGCAGCCGTTCCCACGGACAGGAGCGGTACTATGGCTACACCTTC	CASSRSHGQERYYGYTF
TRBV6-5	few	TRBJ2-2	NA	TGTGCCAGCAGTACGGACAGCTGGATCAGCACCGGGGAGCTGTTTTTT	CASSTDSWISTGELFF
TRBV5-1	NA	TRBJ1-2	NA	TGCGCCAGCAGCTTGATTGGGGAGGGAGATGGCTACACCTTC	CASSLIGEGDGYTF
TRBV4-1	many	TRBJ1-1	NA	TGCGCCAGCAGCCAGACTCGTTCGAACACTGAAGCTTTCTTT	CASSQTRSNTEAFF
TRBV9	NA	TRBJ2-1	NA	TGTGCCAGCAGCGGGGGTAGGAATGAGCAGTTCTTC	CASSGGRNEQFF
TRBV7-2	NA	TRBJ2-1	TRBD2	TGTGCCAGCAGCTTAGGGACTAGTGAGCAGTTCTTC	CASSLGTSEQFF
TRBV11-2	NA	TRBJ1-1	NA	TGTGCCAGCAGCTCCCGTCAACGAGGGGTACAGGACACTGAAGCTTTCTTT	CASSSRQRGVQDTEAFF
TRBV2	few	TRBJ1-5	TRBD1	TGTGCCAGCAGTTCCCAGGGGGCCCTAGTGTTTAGCAATCAGCCCCAGCATTTT	CASSSQGALVFSNQPQHF
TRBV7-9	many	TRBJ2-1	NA	TGTGCCAGCAGCTTAGTGCAGGGCCAGGGTGAGCAGTTCTTC	CASSLVQGQGEQFF
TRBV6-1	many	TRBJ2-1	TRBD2	TGTGCCAGCAGTGAATGGACTAGCGGGGGGTATGAGCAGTTCTTC	CASSEWTSGGYEQFF
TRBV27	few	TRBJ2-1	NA	TGTGCCAGCAGTTACAGTCGCTCCTACAATGAGCAGTTCTTC	CASSYSRSYNEQFF
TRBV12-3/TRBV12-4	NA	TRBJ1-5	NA	TGTGCCAGCAGTTTGGGGGGGGAGCCCCAGCATTTT	CASSLGGEPQHF
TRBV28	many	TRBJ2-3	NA	TGTGCCAGCAGTTTATCTGGGGTACGCCTGGCAGATACGCAGTATTTT	CASSLSGVRLADTQYF
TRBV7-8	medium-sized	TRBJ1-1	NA	TGTGCCAGCAGCCCAGCGGGAAGGGGTGCGACTGAAGCTTTCTTT	CASSPAGRGATEAFF
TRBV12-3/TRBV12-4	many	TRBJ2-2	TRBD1	TGTGCCAGCAGTTTGGGGCGATTCACAGGGGGCGAAGGCGGGGAGCTGTTTTTT	CASSLGRFTGGEGGELFF
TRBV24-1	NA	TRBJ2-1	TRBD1	TGTGCCACCAGTGATTTCGGGACAGAGTACAATGAGCAGTTCTTC	CATSDFGTEYNEQFF
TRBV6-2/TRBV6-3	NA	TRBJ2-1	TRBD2	TGTGCCAGCATCTCCCCTAGCGGGCTACGAAGCTCCTACAATGAGCAGTTCTTC	CASISPSGLRSSYNEQFF
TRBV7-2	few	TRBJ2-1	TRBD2	TGTGCCAGCAGCTTAGTACTAGCGGGGGGGCACAATGAGCAGTTCTTC	CASSLVLAGGHNEQFF
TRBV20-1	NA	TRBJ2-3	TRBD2	TGCAGTGCTAGACTTCTAGCGGGGAGCTTAGATACGCAGTATTTT	CSARLLAGSLDTQYF
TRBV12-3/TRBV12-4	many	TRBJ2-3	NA	TGTGCCAGCAGTTTCGAGGGACCCGCCGAAGATACGCAGTATTTT	CASSFEGPAEDTQYF
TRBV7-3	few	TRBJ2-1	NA	TGTGCCAGCAGCTTAGACGGACTTAATGAGCAGTTCTTC	CASSLDGLNEQFF
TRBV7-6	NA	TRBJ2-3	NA	TGTGCCAGCAGCTTAAGGTTATGGCCTAGCACAGATACGCAGTATTTT	CASSLRLWPSTDTQYF
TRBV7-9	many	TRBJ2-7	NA	TGTGCCAGCAGCATTGACAATCCCTACGAGCAGTACTTC	CASSIDNPYEQYF